What follows is one TCR beta chain and its context. In the authors' workflow: Reference gene primer amplification gave nucleated cell count estimates. Using immunoSEQ multiplex PCR, the repertoire was profiled, and TCRdb retains in-frame clones only, with some absent. V and J calls and clone size are given by that table; D and trimming were obtained from the DNA. The sample consists of about 88,000 clones, more than 70% of them appearing once. The CDR3 contains 16 residues. V lost 3 bases and J lost 5, with 20 bases in between. Germline lookup yields CDR1 KGHSH and CDR2 LQKENI. The sample is drawn from a study of blood T cell repertoires in COVID-19. Study at large: Acute and convalescent COVID-19 samples came from the United States, Italy and Spain. From T cells, B-cell-depleted T cells, or PBMCs came the material, which was cDNA or gDNA.

The TCR originated in a woman aged 70-85 years with acute or convalescent COVID-19. The chain employs TRBV18 and TRBJ2-7, with D possibly TRBD1 on 6 matching bases. Sequenced material: peripheral blood. CDR3 sequence (DNA): TGTGCCAGCTCACCGAATACCGTTACAGGGATCGACGAGCAGTACGTC. This gives the protein CASSPNTVTGIDEQYV.